The 7 T cell receptor beta chains below come from one sample, sequenced in a study of blood T cells in healthy people across ages. The authors ran a second PCR of about 7 to 11 cycles using a sample-barcoded 5' primer and a J-beta primer mix. One entry per CDR3 protein, called by TCRdb with MiXCR from the 5' RACE reads. Altogether fewer than 900,000 distinct CDR3 sequences are present, roughly 49% being singletons, with the ten largest covering roughly a third. The material sequenced was blood. The receptors derive from a woman aged 60-75 years in good health.

The sample holds a few counts of this clonotype. V is TRBV9 and J is TRBJ1-6; a possible D gene is TRBD1 (5 bases). This CDR3 region has 18 residues. Trimming took 3 bases from V and 5 from J, leaving 21 bases between them. The germline CDR1 and CDR2 sequences are SGDLS and YYNGEE. The CDR3 protein is CASSGQRDQERNNSPLHF. CDR3 DNA: TGTGCCAGCAGCGGACAGCGAGACCAGGAACGAAATAATTCACCCCTCCACTTT.

The chain carries TRBV4-3 and TRBJ2-5; D is uncertain. Between the trimmed V and J ends, which lost 0 bases and 11 bases, there was a span of 13 bases. Germline CDR1 LGHNA, CDR2 YSLEER. The CDR3 contains 13 residues. The CDR3 sequence is CASSQDLVNEQYF. The DNA for the CDR3 is TGCGCCAGCAGCCAAGATCTTGTCAATGAGCAGTACTTC.

The J gene is TRBJ1-5, the V gene TRBV19; D remains ambiguous. The CDR3 is 12 residues long. Trimming shortened V by 6 bases and J by 7 bases, and 10 bases separated the two germline ends. Germline assignment: CDR1 LNHDA and CDR2 SQIVND (reference sequence). The CDR3 loop reads CASSRREQPQHF. CDR3 DNA sequence: TGTGCCAGTAGCCGACGGGAGCAGCCCCAGCATTTT.

The chain has TRBV3-1 and TRBJ1-2; TRBD1 might be the D (6 bases). Trimming left V 4 bases short and J 5 bases short, with 14 bases between. Germline CDR1 reads LGHDT; CDR2 reads YNNKEL (reference sequence). The CDR3 loop spans 14 amino acids. CDR3 loop: CASSPGAESYGYTF. DNA of the CDR3: TGTGCCAGCAGCCCAGGGGCAGAGAGTTATGGCTACACCTTC.

Worth noting for this clonotype: A read error may produce the germline difference seen at one junction end. The V gene is TRBV6-1, the J gene TRBJ2-3; 13 nucleotides match TRBD2. The CDR3 is 18 residues long. Germline loops: CDR1 MNHNS, CDR2 SASEGT. The CDR3 coding sequence is TGTGCCAGCAGTGAAGCGAACGGACTAGCGGGAGTTAGAGATACGCGGTATTTT. Its translation: CASSEANGLAGVRDTRYF.

This clonotype was picked up one time. The gene calls are TRBV30 and TRBJ2-3, with 12 bases identical to TRBD2. Germline values: CDR1 GTSNPN, CDR2 SVGIG (reference sequence). Trimming took 6 bases from V and 8 from J; bases not matched to a gene: 9. The CDR3 spans 14 residues. CDR3 protein: CACQLAGGAGTQYF. As DNA, the CDR3 is TGTGCCTGTCAACTAGCGGGAGGAGCGGGTACGCAGTATTTT.

The chain is built from TRBV11-1 and TRBJ2-7; maybe TRBD2 (5 bases). The germline V gene encodes CDR1 SGHAT and CDR2 FQDESV (reference sequence). Trimming took 5 bases from V and 3 from J, leaving 26 bases between them. The CDR3 is made up of 18 amino acids. CDR3 nucleotide sequence: TGTGCCAGCAGCCTGGAGGCCCCAACTATCCTGGCGGGCTACGAGCAGTACTTC. Amino acid sequence: CASSLEAPTILAGYEQYF.